This TCR beta chain was recorded in a study of OX40 agonist ivuxolimab in advanced cancers. Clones were read by immunoSEQ multiplex PCR, and TCRdb kept only the in-frame ones, dropping some. In the table there are more than 65,000 clones, about 91% of which are singletons. The sample in question was CD4+ or CD8+ T cells sorted from blood, obtained in a trial of the OX40 agonist ivuxolimab. The clonotype was recovered from an adult with an advanced solid tumor such as melanoma, head and neck, liver or kidney cancer.

CDR3 amino acids: CATSRARHSYEQYF. The CDR3, as DNA: TGTGCCACCAGCAGAGCCCGGCACTCCTACGAGCAGTACTTC. The chain couples TRBV15 to TRBJ2-7; no clear D. The CDR3 extends over 14 amino acids. CDR1 is LNHNV, CDR2 YYDKDF, per germline (reference sequence). V lost 1 base and J lost 0, with 7 bases in between.